The sequence of this T cell receptor (beta chain) was determined in a study of CD8+ T cells in alopecia areata (dated by TCRdb to the late 2010s). For context, the study as a whole: Treated patients were enrolled in an open-label pilot trial of oral tofacitinib, 5 to 10 mg twice daily, for moderate-to-severe alopecia areata. Patients received tofacitinib for 6 to 18 months and were then followed off drug for 6 months to check for delayed response and recurrence. In both human patients and the C3H/HeJ mouse model, the study applied high-throughput TCRbeta sequencing to look at T cell clonal expansion in alopecia areata. Scalp tissue and sorted CD4+ and CD8+ peripheral blood T cells from patchy and totalis/universalis alopecia areata patients and from healthy controls were covered by human TCRbeta sequencing. Biopsies were taken from tofacitinib-treated patients at baseline and at 4 and 24 weeks of treatment, and a later scalp biopsy was taken in several of the tofacitinib-treated patients. Clonality in the scalp was compared among normal scalp (n=4), patchy alopecia areata scalp (n=8), and alopecia totalis/universalis scalp (n=8). RNA was extracted with the PAXgene miRNA kit for fixed scalp, the miRNeasy kit for PBMCs, and the RNeasy kit for mouse skin. Amplification of TCRbeta CDR3 regions was done by immunoSEQ multiplex PCR using 35 Vbeta forward primers and 13 Jbeta reverse primers.

In regard to this clone: The clone's antigen remains unknown. There are no base qualities to consult, and no much larger clone falls within one base.

Results the study describes overall, beyond this receptor: Shared TCR sequences between patients were less evident than in mice, which may be partly attributable to HLA diversity in the patient population. Lesional scalp, especially in alopecia totalis/universalis, showed higher clonality and more expanded CD8+ clones than normal scalp, suggesting antigenic drive. Scalp TCR repertoire analysis is complicated because resident alphabeta T cells in normal human skin are also sequenced, whereas mouse skin is dominated by gammadelta T cells.

The germline V gene (reference sequence) provides CDR1 MNHNY and CDR2 SVGAGI. V lost 4 bases and J lost 6 bases, and the count of bases not matched to a germline gene is 6. From the cysteine through the phenylalanine, the CDR3 covers 16 amino acids. Only the CDR3 part of the read is kept: 48 bases, read in frame from the first base. The library relied on the immunoSEQ multiplex PCR assay. RNA was extracted from all samples and reverse transcribed into cDNA, which served as template for TCR sequencing. SuperScript III was used for first-strand cDNA synthesis, primed with a 2:1 mix of oligo-dT and random hexamers. A synthetic immune receptor repertoire was used to assess amplification bias, and residual bias was removed computationally. Regarding the original processing steps: After raw reads were preprocessed to remove errors, the CDR3 was defined following IMGT conventions as running from the conserved cysteine to phenylalanine. Clonality was computed as 1 minus the Shannon entropy, with the entropy normalized by log2 of the number of productive unique TCRs. Scalp TCRbeta sequences were cross-referenced with sorted blood CD4 and CD8 repertoires so that the CD4 or CD8 identity of scalp clones could be inferred. Sourced from immuneACCESS, this table was stored by TCRdb with only in-frame sequences that have V and J called. A share of the clones is absent; for the studies checked, an unresolved V gene accounts for under half, and the remainder has no known explanation. For V, J and clone size, that table is used; D and trimming come from the DNA. The sample table holds more than 75,000 clones, of which roughly two fifths were seen once. Roughly 1.3% of the sample belongs to the ten largest clones.

From alopecia areata patients, peripheral blood was collected along with lesional scalp punch biopsies. PBMCs were isolated by density centrifugation and stained for CD3, CD4 and CD8, after which CD4+ and CD8+ T cells were sorted on a FACSAria. The rearranged chain carries TRBV6-6 and TRBJ1-6; TRBD1 lines up with 10 middle nucleotides. The sequence was obtained from a human donor with alopecia areata. The sample comprised CD4+ T cells sorted from blood. DNA sequence: TGTGCCAGCAGTTGGGGACAGGGGATAGGTAATTCACCCCTCCACTTT. It codes for CASSWGQGIGNSPLHF.